This TCR beta chain is from a study of blood T cell repertoires in COVID-19. Method: immunoSEQ multiplex PCR; TCRdb's copy keeps in-frame clones and lacks some. The profile shows just over 300,000 clones, 70% to 90% of them singletons. Per the germline V gene, CDR1 is SGHAT and CDR2 is FQNNGV. This CDR3 has 15 residues. Trimming stripped 5 bases from V and 4 bases from J, with 18 bases between. This TCR was recovered from a man under 40 who had recovered from COVID-19. The specimen sequenced was PBMCs or T cells enriched from blood (not recorded which). V gene TRBV11-2 combines with J gene TRBJ2-7, with TRBD1 as a possible D gene (6 bases). The CDR3 sequence: CASSPQVAGAYEQYF. As DNA, the CDR3 is TGTGCCAGCAGCCCCCAGGTGGCAGGGGCGTACGAGCAGTACTTC.